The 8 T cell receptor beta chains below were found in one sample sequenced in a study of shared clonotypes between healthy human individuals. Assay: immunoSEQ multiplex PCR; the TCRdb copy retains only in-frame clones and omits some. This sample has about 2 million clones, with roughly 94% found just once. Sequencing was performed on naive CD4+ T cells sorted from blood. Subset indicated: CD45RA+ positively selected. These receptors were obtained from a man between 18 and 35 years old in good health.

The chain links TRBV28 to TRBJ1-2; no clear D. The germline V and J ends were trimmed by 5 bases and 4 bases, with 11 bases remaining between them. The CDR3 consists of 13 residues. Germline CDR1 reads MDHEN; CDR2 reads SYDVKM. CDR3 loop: CASSPAGVYGYTF. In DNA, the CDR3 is TGTGCCAGCAGTCCCGCTGGGGTCTATGGCTACACCTTC.

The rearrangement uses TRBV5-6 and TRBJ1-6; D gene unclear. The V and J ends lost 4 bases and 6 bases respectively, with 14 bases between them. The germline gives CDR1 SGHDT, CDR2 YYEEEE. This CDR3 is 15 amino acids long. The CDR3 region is CASSRISNSNSPLHF. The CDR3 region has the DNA TGTGCCAGCAGCCGGATCTCCAATAGTAATTCACCCCTCCACTTT.

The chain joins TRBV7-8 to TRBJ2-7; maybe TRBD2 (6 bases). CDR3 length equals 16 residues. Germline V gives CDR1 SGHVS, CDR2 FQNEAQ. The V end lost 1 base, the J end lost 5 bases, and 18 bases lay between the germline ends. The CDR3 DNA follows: TGTGCCAGCAGCTTAGGACGGGGGACCCTAACCGACGAGCAGTACTTC. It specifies CASSLGRGTLTDEQYF.

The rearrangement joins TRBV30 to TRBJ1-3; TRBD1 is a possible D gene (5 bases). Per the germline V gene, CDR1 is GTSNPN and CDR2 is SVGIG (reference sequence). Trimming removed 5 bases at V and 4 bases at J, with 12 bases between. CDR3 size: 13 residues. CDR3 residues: CAWDQGSGNTIYF. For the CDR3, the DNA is TGTGCCTGGGATCAGGGTTCCGGAAACACCATATATTTT.

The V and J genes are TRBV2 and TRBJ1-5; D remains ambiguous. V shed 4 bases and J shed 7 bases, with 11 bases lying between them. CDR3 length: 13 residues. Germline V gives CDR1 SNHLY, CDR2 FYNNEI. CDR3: CASSGPARQPQHF. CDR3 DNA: TGTGCCAGCAGTGGGCCCGCGAGGCAGCCCCAGCATTTT.

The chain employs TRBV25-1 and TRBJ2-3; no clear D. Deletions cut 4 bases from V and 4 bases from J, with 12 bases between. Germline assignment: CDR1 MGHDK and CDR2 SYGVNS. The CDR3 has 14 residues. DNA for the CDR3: TGTGCCAGCAGTGCTAGGGTGTTCGCAGATACGCAGTATTTT. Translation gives CASSARVFADTQYF. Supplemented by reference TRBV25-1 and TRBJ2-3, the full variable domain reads EADIYQTPRYLVIGTGKKITLECSQTMGHDKMYWYQQDPGMELHLIHYSYGVNSTEKGDLSSESTVSRIRTEHFPLTLESARPSHTSQYLCASSARVFADTQYFGPGTRLTVL.

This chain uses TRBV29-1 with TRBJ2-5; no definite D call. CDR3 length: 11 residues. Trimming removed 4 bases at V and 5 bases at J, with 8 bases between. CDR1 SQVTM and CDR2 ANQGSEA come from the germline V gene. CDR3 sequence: CSVGYGETQYF. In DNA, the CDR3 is TGCAGCGTTGGATACGGGGAGACCCAGTACTTC.

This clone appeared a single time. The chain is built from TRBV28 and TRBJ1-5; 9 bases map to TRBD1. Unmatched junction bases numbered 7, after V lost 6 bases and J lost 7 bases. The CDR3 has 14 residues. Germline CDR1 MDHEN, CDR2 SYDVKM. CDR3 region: CASSPTGGRQPQHF. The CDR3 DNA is TGTGCCAGCAGCCCCACAGGGGGCCGACAGCCCCAGCATTTT.